Listed here are 28 T cell receptor beta chains from one sample, sequenced in a study of PD-1 blockade in mismatch repair-deficient tumors. Measured with immunoSEQ multiplex PCR; TCRdb has only the in-frame clones, and not every one. Of about 63,000 clones in the sample, approximately 90% were seen once. This material consisted of peripheral blood, taken 52 weeks after starting pembrolizumab. These receptors were taken from an adult with mismatch repair-deficient cancer.

This clone came up once. The rearrangement joins TRBV9 to TRBJ2-1; 8 positions match TRBD2. Germline CDR1 is SGDLS and CDR2 is YYNGEE. The CDR3 is 15 amino acids. The V segment lost 3 bases and the J segment 3 bases; nucleotides outside the gene matches: 5. Here the CDR3 DNA reads TGTGCCAGCAGCGGCAGCGGGAGCAACTACAATGAGCAGTTCTTC. Translation gives CASSGSGSNYNEQFF.

This clone has a handful of counts. The DNA for the CDR3 is TGCGCCAGCAGCCAAGATAGGGAACAGGGTGCGTACGAGCAGTACTTC. The encoded protein is CASSQDREQGAYEQYF. The V gene is TRBV4-1, the J gene TRBJ2-7; weak D call: TRBD1 (6 bases). There are 16 residues in the CDR3. CDR1 and CDR2 from the germline V gene are MGHRA and YSYEKL. Trimming left V 0 bases short and J 4 bases short, with 16 bases between.

This clone was seen once. The chain recombines TRBV6-5 with TRBJ2-2, with 7 bases matching TRBD2. CDR3 size: 15 residues. Unmatched junction bases numbered 9, after V lost 6 bases and J lost 5 bases. Germline V gene lookup returns CDR1 MNHEY and CDR2 SVGAGI. The CDR3 DNA reads TGTGCCAGCAGGGGGAGCGGGAAGAGGACCGGGGAGCTGTTTTTT. Translating it yields CASRGSGKRTGELFF.

CDR3 loop: CASSSLGGADTEAFF. In DNA, the CDR3 is TGTGCCAGCAGCTCCCTCGGGGGCGCGGACACTGAAGCTTTCTTT. V usage is TRBV14 and J usage is TRBJ1-1; a weak D match, TRBD1 (6 bases). The V end was cut by 5 bases, the J end by 3 bases, with 16 bases between. The CDR3 totals 15 residues. The germline gives CDR1 SGHDN, CDR2 FVKESK.

The chain carries TRBV10-1 and TRBJ2-4; tentative D call: TRBD2 (6 bases). Germline V gene sequence: CDR1 WNHNN, CDR2 SYGVQD (reference sequence). V dropped 10 bases and J dropped 9 bases, with 25 bases sitting between them. The CDR3 is 15 residues long. The CDR3 DNA reads TGCGCCAACAAGAAGACTAGTCGGGGACGTGGCATTCAGTACTTC. Translating gives CANKKTSRGRGIQYF.

This clone came up once. The gene calls are TRBV20-1 and TRBJ2-1; no reliable D call. V was shortened by 5 bases and J by 9 bases, with 8 bases between the two germline ends. Germline V lookup: CDR1 DFQATT, CDR2 SNEGSKA (reference sequence). The CDR3 sequence is 10 residues long. CDR3 bases: TGCAGTGCTGAGTTTAGTGAGCAGTTCTTC. It specifies CSAEFSEQFF.

J is TRBJ2-3 and V is TRBV6-1; TRBD2 matches at 10 bases. Germline loops: CDR1 MNHNS, CDR2 SASEGT. This CDR3 contains 15 residues. The junction had 1 base not matched to a gene; V was cut back by 0 bases and J by 4 bases. The CDR3: CASSEALAGADTQYF. CDR3 nucleotides: TGTGCCAGCAGTGAAGCGCTAGCGGGAGCAGATACGCAGTATTTT.

The CDR3 DNA is TGTGCCAGCAGCGCCCGAAGCGCTGAAGCTTTCTTT. Protein product: CASSARSAEAFF. The chain links TRBV7-9 to TRBJ1-1; D gene ambiguous. Germline V gene lookup returns CDR1 SEHNR and CDR2 FQNEAQ (reference sequence). Trimming removed 5 bases at V and 6 bases at J, with 10 bases between. The CDR3 extends over 12 amino acids.

The rearrangement links TRBV7-6 to TRBJ2-5; D not certain. The CDR3 has 13 residues. The germline CDR1 and CDR2 sequences are SGHVS and FNYEAQ. V was cut by 6 bases and J by 5 bases, with 13 bases left in between. The CDR3 protein is CASSTPYGETQYF. The CDR3 region has the DNA TGTGCCAGCAGTACTCCCTATGGGGAGACCCAGTACTTC.

The chain links TRBV6-5 to TRBJ2-7; possible D gene TRBD2, 6 bases. The CDR3 has 15 residues. V was cut by 6 bases and J by 5 bases, with 20 bases left in between. Germline V CDR1 and CDR2: MNHEY, SVGAGI. For the CDR3, the DNA is TGTGCCAGCAGCCGCGGGACGACCCTAGGCGACGAGCAGTACTTC. The encoded protein is CASSRGTTLGDEQYF.

This chain uses TRBV28 with TRBJ2-7; 11 bases are a match to TRBD2. The CDR3 contains 20 residues. The ends lost 3 bases at V and 0 bases at J; junction bases unmatched: 16. The V gene's germline CDR1 is MDHEN and CDR2 SYDVKM. The CDR3 DNA is TGTGCCAGCAGTTTTCTGATAAGGGCTAGCGGGAGGTTGAGCTCCTACGAGCAGTACTTC. This encodes CASSFLIRASGRLSSYEQYF.

V usage is TRBV13 and J usage is TRBJ2-7; TRBD2 agrees at 14 bases. V was clipped by 4 bases and J by 0 bases; unmatched bases: 11. The V gene's germline CDR1 is PRHDT and CDR2 FYEKMQ (reference sequence). This CDR3 is built from 19 residues. CDR3 sequence reads: CASSSSGLAGAISSYEQYF. The CDR3 DNA sequence: TGTGCCAGCAGCTCGTCGGGACTAGCGGGAGCCATTAGCTCCTACGAGCAGTACTTC.

This clone has just one count. This chain links TRBV7-8 with TRBJ2-5, with D perhaps assigned TRBD1 or TRBD2 (5 bases each). Germline values: CDR1 SGHVS, CDR2 FQNEAQ. This CDR3 is 16 amino acids long. V lost 0 bases and J 2 bases, leaving 13 bases between the germline ends. The CDR3 reads CASSLASGTSQETQYF. As DNA, the CDR3 is TGTGCCAGCAGCTTAGCATCCGGGACCAGTCAAGAGACCCAGTACTTC. Full variable domain (outside the CDR3, taken from reference TRBV7-8 and TRBJ2-5): GAGVSQSPRYKVAKRGQDVALRCDPISGHVSLFWYQQALGQGPEFLTYFQNEAQLDKSGLPSDRFFAERPEGSVSTLKIQRTQQEDSAVYLCASSLASGTSQETQYFGPGTRLLVL.

V gene TRBV6-5 combines with J gene TRBJ2-7; maybe TRBD2 (5 bases). Germline CDR1 reads MNHEY; CDR2 reads SVGAGI. This CDR3 comprises 13 residues. Deletions cut 8 bases from V and 5 bases from J, with 16 bases between. The CDR3 loop is CASGRALGNEQYF. The CDR3 nucleotides are TGTGCCAGCGGGCGGGCCCTCGGAAACGAGCAGTACTTC.

The chain carries TRBV28 and TRBJ2-3; the match to TRBD1 covers 9 bases. J lost 3 bases, V lost 2 bases, and 9 bases had no gene match. Germline assignment: CDR1 MDHEN and CDR2 SYDVKM. CDR3 length: 17 residues. CDR3 sequence: CASSLRPGQGSTDTQYF. The CDR3 bases are TGTGCCAGCAGTTTACGGCCCGGACAGGGGAGTACAGATACGCAGTATTTT. The variable domain in full, with the rest retrieved from reference TRBV28 and TRBJ2-3, is DVKVTQSSRYLVKRTGEKVFLECVQDMDHENMFWYRQDPGLGLRLIYFSYDVKMKEKGDIPEGYSVSREKKERFSLILESASTNQTSMYLCASSLRPGQGSTDTQYFGPGTRLTVL.

The rearrangement uses TRBV5-6 and TRBJ2-3, with D tentatively TRBD2 (6 bases). Germline loops: CDR1 SGHDT, CDR2 YYEEEE. This CDR3 comprises 13 residues. V dropped 0 bases and J dropped 8 bases, with 10 bases sitting between them. The chain's CDR3 is CASSLASEVTQYF. The CDR3 DNA follows: TGTGCCAGCAGCTTGGCTAGCGAGGTTACGCAGTATTTT.

The rearrangement joins TRBV5-4 to TRBJ2-2; 7 bases match TRBD1. After removal of 4 bases from V and 9 bases from J, the junction contained 12 bases not matched to a gene. Germline V gene data show CDR1 as SGHNT and CDR2 as YYREEE (reference sequence). There are 15 residues in the CDR3. DNA for the CDR3: TGTGCCAGCAGCGTCGACAGGGTGGATTACCGGGAGCTGTTTTTT. This translates into CASSVDRVDYRELFF.

J is TRBJ2-7 and V is TRBV5-4; the D gene is possibly TRBD2 (5 bases). V shed 0 bases and J shed 6 bases, with 16 bases lying between them. This CDR3 is 15 amino acids long. Looked up from germline, CDR1 is SGHNT and CDR2 is YYREEE (reference sequence). The CDR3, as DNA: TGTGCCAGCAGCTTGGGTCCGGCGGGTCTGGTCGAGCAGTACTTC. It codes for CASSLGPAGLVEQYF.

The chain uses TRBV10-2 and TRBJ1-4; 9 nucleotides align to TRBD1. The trim removed 3 bases at V and 8 bases at J, leaving 7 bases unmatched. Germline V gives CDR1 WSHSY, CDR2 SAAADI. This CDR3 comprises 15 residues. CDR3 coding DNA: TGCGCCAGCAGTGACCAACAGGGGGCGCGGGAAAAACTGTTTTTT. This sequence encodes CASSDQQGAREKLFF.

The rearrangement uses TRBV7-9 and TRBJ2-2; D might be TRBD1 (6 bases). Germline V CDR1 and CDR2: SEHNR, FQNEAQ (reference sequence). CDR3 size: 18 residues. V lost 5 bases to trimming and J lost 0 bases, with 19 bases between them. The chain's CDR3 is CASSQGAGAPSNTGELFF. Here the CDR3 DNA reads TGTGCCAGCAGCCAAGGGGCAGGGGCGCCCTCGAACACCGGGGAGCTGTTTTTT.

This clone showed up just once. J is TRBJ1-3 and V is TRBV30; maybe TRBD1 (6 bases). V lost 5 bases and J lost 0, with 11 bases in between. CDR3 length equals 14 residues. Germline CDR1 GTSNPN, CDR2 SVGIG (reference sequence). CDR3 amino acids: CAWDRSSSGNTIYF. CDR3 sequence (DNA): TGTGCCTGGGACAGGTCCTCCTCTGGAAACACCATATATTTT.

This clone was seen just once. J is TRBJ2-1 and V is TRBV29-1; D is unresolved. This CDR3 has 10 residues. The germline CDR1 and CDR2 sequences are SQVTM and ANQGSEA. V was clipped by 5 bases and J by 7 bases, with 6 bases between them. CDR3: CSVSWNEQFF. The CDR3 coding sequence is TGCAGCGTTAGTTGGAATGAGCAGTTCTTC.

The chain employs TRBV2 and TRBJ2-5, with TRBD2 identical over 7 bases. The junction had 9 bases not matched to a gene; V was cut back by 2 bases and J by 0 bases. This CDR3 spans 17 amino acids. CDR1 and CDR2 from the germline V gene are SNHLY and FYNNEI. In DNA form, the CDR3 reads TGTGCCAGCAGTGAATGGGGCCTAGCGGTTAACCAAGAGACCCAGTACTTC. Translating gives CASSEWGLAVNQETQYF.

The genes are TRBV5-6 and TRBJ2-7; TRBD1 matches 7 bases. V gave up 2 bases and J gave up 4 bases; unmatched junction bases: 6. In germline, CDR1 is SGHDT, CDR2 YYEEEE. This CDR3 comprises 14 residues. CDR3 amino acids: CASSLGDSAYEQYF. The CDR3 nucleotides are TGTGCCAGCAGCTTAGGGGACAGTGCATACGAGCAGTACTTC. The whole variable domain, filled in from reference TRBV5-6 and TRBJ2-7, reads DAGVTQSPTHLIKTRGQQVTLRCSPKSGHDTVSWYQQALGQGPQFIFQYYEEEERQRGNFPDRFSGHQFPNYSSELNVNALLLGDSALYLCASSLGDSAYEQYFGPGTRLTVT.

This chain connects TRBV6-6 to TRBJ1-5, with D possibly TRBD1 on 5 matching bases. This CDR3 has 14 amino acids. Trimming stripped 0 bases from V and 5 bases from J, with 8 bases between. Germline CDR1 and CDR2: MNHNY and SVGAGI (reference sequence). CDR3 protein: CASSYSGADQPQHF. CDR3 sequence (DNA): TGTGCCAGCAGTTACTCCGGGGCTGATCAGCCCCAGCATTTT.

The genes are TRBV19 and TRBJ2-5; D uncertain. CDR1 and CDR2 (germline): LNHDA, SQIVND (reference sequence). Trimming removed 7 bases from V and 2 bases from J, with 5 bases in between. The CDR3 totals 11 residues. CDR3 loop: CASTFQETQYF. The CDR3 DNA reads as TGTGCCAGTACCTTTCAAGAGACCCAGTACTTC.

The chain has TRBV28 and TRBJ2-2; 7 bases map to TRBD2. Germline CDR1 reads MDHEN; CDR2 reads SYDVKM. The ends lost 2 bases at V and 10 bases at J; junction bases unmatched: 1. CDR3 length equals 12 residues. CDR3 residues: CASSLRGEELFF. The CDR3 DNA sequence: TGTGCCAGCAGTTTACGGGGGGAGGAGCTGTTTTTT.

The chain links TRBV30 to TRBJ1-1; D possibly corresponds to TRBD1 (5 bases). V was clipped by 3 bases and J by 1 base, with 21 bases between them. This CDR3 region has 17 residues. Per germline, CDR1 GTSNPN and CDR2 SVGIG (reference sequence). In nucleotides, the CDR3 is TGTGCCTGGAGCCCCGGCCTAGACAGATCCGGGAACACTGAAGCTTTCTTT. Its translation is CAWSPGLDRSGNTEAFF. The full variable domain, completed using reference TRBV30 and TRBJ1-1, is SQTIHQWPATLVQPVGSPLSLECTVEGTSNPNLYWYRQAAGRGLQLLFYSVGIGQISSEVPQNLSASRPQDRQFILSSKKLLLSDSGFYLCAWSPGLDRSGNTEAFFGQGTRLTVV.